This paragraph covers one T cell receptor (beta chain) sequence. Its target is unknown. Additional DNA sequences in this sample encode the identical CDR3. The sample originates from a study of long-term antiretroviral therapy in people with HIV. Losses at the gene ends were 2 bases for V and 1 base for J; bases not matched to a gene: 2. The CDR3 extends over 16 amino acids. Germline values: CDR1 SGDLS, CDR2 YYNGEE. immunoSEQ v3.0 was run at survey level. Sequenced by immunoSEQ multiplex PCR; TCRdb stores in-frame clones only, minus some. The sample lists about 17,000 clones; more than 70% were seen once. Cryopreserved PBMC numbered 1-10 million per sample before DNA extraction. Study-wide results and limits: Clones that expanded before ART (that is, prior to treatment) dominated the repertoire at all time points.

The TCR comes from a middle-aged man with HIV. The sample consisted of unsorted PBMCs, taken 6.9 years after starting antiretroviral therapy. This chain uses TRBV9 with TRBJ2-1, with 11 bases identical to TRBD2. CDR3 amino acids: CASSVVAGGSYNEQFF. The CDR3 nucleotides read TGTGCCAGCAGCGTGGTAGCGGGAGGGTCCTACAATGAGCAGTTCTTC.